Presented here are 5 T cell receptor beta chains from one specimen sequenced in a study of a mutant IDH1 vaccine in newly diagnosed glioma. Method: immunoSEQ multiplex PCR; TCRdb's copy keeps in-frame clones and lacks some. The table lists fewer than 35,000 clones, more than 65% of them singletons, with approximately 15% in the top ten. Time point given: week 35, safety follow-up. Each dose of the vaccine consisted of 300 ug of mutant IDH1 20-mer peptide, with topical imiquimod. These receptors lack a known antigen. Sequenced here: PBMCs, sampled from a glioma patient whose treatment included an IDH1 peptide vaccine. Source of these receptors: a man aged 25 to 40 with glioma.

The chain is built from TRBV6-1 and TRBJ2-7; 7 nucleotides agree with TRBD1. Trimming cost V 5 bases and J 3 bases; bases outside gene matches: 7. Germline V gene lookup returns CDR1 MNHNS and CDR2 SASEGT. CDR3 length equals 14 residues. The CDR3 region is CASSPLGQSYEQYF. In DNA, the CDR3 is TGTGCCAGCAGTCCCCTGGGACAGAGCTACGAGCAGTACTTC.

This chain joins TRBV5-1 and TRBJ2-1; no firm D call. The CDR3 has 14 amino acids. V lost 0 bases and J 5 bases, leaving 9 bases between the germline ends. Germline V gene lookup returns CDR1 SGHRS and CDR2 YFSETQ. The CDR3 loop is CASSLDQIDNEQFF. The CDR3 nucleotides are TGCGCCAGCAGCTTGGATCAGATAGACAATGAGCAGTTCTTC.

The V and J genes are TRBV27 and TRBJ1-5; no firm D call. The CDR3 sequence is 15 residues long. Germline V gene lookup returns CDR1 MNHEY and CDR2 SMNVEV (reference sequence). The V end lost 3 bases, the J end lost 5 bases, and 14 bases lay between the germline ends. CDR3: CASSLRDEGDQPQHF. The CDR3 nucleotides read TGTGCCAGCAGTTTGAGAGATGAGGGAGATCAGCCCCAGCATTTT.

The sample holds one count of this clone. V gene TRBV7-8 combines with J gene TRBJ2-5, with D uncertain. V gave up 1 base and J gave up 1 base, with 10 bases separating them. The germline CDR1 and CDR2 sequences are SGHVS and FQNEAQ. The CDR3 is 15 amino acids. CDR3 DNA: TGTGCCAGCAGCTTAGAGGCGCGGCTCCAAGAGACCCAGTACTTC. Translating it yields CASSLEARLQETQYF.

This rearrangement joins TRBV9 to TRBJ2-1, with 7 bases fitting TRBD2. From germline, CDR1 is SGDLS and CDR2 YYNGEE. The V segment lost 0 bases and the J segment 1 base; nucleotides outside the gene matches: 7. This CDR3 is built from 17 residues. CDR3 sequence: CASSVALAERSYNEQFF. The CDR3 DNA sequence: TGTGCCAGCAGCGTAGCTCTAGCGGAGAGATCCTACAATGAGCAGTTCTTC.